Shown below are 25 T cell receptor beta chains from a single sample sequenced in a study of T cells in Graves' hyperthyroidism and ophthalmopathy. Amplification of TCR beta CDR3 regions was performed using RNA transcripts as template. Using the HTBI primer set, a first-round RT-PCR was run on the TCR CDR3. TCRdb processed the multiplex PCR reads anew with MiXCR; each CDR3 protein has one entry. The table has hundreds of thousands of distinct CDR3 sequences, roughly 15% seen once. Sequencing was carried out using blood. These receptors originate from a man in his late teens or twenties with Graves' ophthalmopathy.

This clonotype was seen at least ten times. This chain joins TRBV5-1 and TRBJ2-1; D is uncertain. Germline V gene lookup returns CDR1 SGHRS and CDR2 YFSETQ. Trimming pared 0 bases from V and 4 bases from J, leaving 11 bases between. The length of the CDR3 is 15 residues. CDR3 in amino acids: CASSLEGLRYNEQFF. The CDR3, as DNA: TGCGCCAGCAGCTTGGAAGGGCTCCGATACAATGAGCAGTTCTTC.

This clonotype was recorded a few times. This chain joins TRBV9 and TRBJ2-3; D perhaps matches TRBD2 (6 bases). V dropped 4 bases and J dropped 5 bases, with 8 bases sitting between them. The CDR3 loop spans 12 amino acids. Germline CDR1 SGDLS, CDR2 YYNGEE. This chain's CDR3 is CASSLGLDTQYF. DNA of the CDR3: TGTGCCAGCAGCTTGGGACTAGATACGCAGTATTTT.

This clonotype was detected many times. The CDR3 reads CSAQTKGYTDTQYF. CDR3 DNA sequence: TGCAGTGCTCAGACTAAAGGCTACACAGATACGCAGTATTTT. The J gene is TRBJ2-3, the V gene TRBV20-1; tentative D call: TRBD2 (5 bases). CDR3 length: 14 residues. Germline CDR1 and CDR2: DFQATT and SNEGSKA (reference sequence). With 5 bases removed from V and 2 bases from J, the gap between germline ends came to 14 bases.

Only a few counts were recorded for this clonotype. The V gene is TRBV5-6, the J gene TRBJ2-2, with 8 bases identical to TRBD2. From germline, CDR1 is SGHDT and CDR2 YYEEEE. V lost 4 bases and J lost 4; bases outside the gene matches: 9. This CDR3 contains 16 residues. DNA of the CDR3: TGTGCCAGCAGCCCGCTCTCGAGCGGGGGCACCGGGGAGCTGTTTTTT. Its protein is CASSPLSSGGTGELFF.

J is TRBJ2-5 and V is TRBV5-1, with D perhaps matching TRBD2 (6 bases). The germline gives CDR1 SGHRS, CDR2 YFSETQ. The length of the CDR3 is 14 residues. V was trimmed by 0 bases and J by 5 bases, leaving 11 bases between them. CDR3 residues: CASSLGYGGETQYF. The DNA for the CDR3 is TGCGCCAGCAGCTTGGGGTACGGGGGTGAGACCCAGTACTTC.

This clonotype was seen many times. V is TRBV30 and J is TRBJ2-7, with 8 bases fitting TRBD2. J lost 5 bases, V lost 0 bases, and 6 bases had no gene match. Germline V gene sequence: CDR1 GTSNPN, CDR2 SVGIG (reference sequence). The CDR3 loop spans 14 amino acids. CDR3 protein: CAWSVLAGPHEQYF. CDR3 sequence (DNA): TGTGCCTGGAGTGTCCTAGCGGGCCCTCACGAGCAGTACTTC. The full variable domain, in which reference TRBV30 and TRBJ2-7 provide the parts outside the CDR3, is SQTIHQWPATLVQPVGSPLSLECTVEGTSNPNLYWYRQAAGRGLQLLFYSVGIGQISSEVPQNLSASRPQDRQFILSSKKLLLSDSGFYLCAWSVLAGPHEQYFGPGTRLTVT.

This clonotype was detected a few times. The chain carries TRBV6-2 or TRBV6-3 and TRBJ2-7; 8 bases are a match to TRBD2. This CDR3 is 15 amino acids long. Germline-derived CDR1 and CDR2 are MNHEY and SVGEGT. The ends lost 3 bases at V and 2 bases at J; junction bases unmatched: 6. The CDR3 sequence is CASSYPGLVAYEQYF. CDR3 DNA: TGTGCCAGCAGTTATCCGGGACTAGTTGCCTACGAGCAGTACTTC.

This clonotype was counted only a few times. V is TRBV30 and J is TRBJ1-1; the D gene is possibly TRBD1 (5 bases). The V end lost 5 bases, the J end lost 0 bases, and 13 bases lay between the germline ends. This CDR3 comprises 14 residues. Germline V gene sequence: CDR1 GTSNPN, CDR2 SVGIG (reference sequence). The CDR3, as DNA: TGTGCCTGGGGGACGGGGCGGCTGAACACTGAAGCTTTCTTT. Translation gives CAWGTGRLNTEAFF.

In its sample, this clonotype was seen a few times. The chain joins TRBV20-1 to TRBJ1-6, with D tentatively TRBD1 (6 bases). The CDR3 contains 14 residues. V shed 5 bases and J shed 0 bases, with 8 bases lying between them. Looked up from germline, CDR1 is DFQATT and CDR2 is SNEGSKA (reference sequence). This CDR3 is CSALRGSYNSPLHF. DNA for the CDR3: TGCAGTGCTCTCAGGGGCTCCTATAATTCACCCCTCCACTTT.

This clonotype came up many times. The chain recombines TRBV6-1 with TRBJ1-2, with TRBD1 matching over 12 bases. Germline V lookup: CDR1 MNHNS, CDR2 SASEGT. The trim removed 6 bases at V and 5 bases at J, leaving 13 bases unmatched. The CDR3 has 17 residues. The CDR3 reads CASSSHPLGQGAYGYTF. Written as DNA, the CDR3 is TGTGCCAGCAGCTCCCACCCCCTGGGACAGGGGGCTTATGGCTACACCTTC.

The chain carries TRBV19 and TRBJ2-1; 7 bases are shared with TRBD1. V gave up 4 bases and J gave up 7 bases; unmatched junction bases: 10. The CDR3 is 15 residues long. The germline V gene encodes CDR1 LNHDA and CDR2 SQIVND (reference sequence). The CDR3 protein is CASSTQTGMGNEQFF. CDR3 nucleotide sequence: TGTGCCAGTAGTACTCAGACAGGGATGGGTAATGAGCAGTTCTTC.

The CDR3 DNA reads as TGTGCCAGCACCGATCTACTGCCTAGCGGCTCAGATACGCAGTATTTT. Translating gives CASTDLLPSGSDTQYF. This chain connects TRBV27 to TRBJ2-3; the match to TRBD2 covers 7 bases. With 7 bases clipped from V and 4 bases from J, the junction kept 14 bases outside the gene matches. The CDR3 runs to 16 residues. CDR1 is MNHEY and CDR2 is SMNVEV in the germline V gene (reference sequence).

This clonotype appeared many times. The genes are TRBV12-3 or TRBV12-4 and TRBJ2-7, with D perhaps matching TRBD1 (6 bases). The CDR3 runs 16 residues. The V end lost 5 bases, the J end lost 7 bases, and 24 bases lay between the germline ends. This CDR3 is CASSLQGLGLRREQYF. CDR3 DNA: TGTGCCAGCAGTCTACAGGGTCTGGGTCTTCGTCGGGAGCAGTACTTC.

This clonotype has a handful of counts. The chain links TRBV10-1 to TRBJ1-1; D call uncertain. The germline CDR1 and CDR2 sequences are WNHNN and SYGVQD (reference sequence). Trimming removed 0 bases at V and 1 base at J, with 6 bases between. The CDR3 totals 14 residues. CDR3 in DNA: TGCGCCAGCAGTGAGTCGGGGAAGAACACTGAAGCTTTCTTT. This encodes CASSESGKNTEAFF.

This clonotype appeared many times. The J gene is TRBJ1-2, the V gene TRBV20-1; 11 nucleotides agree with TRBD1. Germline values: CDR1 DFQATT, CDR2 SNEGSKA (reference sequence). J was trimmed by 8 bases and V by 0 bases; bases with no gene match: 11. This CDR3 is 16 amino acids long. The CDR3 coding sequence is TGCAGTGCTAGAGAGGGAGGACAGGGGGCGATTCGAGGCTACACCTTC. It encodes CSAREGGQGAIRGYTF.

CDR3 coding DNA: TGTGCCAGCAGAACAGGGGGCATCGGCACTGAAGCTTTCTTT. This sequence encodes CASRTGGIGTEAFF. The V and J genes are TRBV6-1 and TRBJ1-1, with TRBD1 identical over 9 bases. The CDR3 contains 14 residues. Germline V gives CDR1 MNHNS, CDR2 SASEGT. Trimming cost V 6 bases and J 4 bases; bases outside gene matches: 6.

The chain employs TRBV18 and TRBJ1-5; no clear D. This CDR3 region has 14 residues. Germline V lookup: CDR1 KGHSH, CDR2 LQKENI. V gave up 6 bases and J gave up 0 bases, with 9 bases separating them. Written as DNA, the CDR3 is TGTGCCAGCTCCCTCTGGGATAGCAATCAGCCCCAGCATTTT. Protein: CASSLWDSNQPQHF.

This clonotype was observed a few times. For the CDR3, the DNA is TGTGCCAGCAGGAACACAGGGGAAACCTACGAGCAGTACTTC. Translation: CASRNTGETYEQYF. The chain joins TRBV3-1 to TRBJ2-7, with 7 bases that match TRBD1. The CDR3 sequence is 14 residues long. V trimming: 6 bases; J trimming: 2 bases; junction bases outside the gene matches: 7. CDR1 is LGHDT, CDR2 YNNKEL, per germline (reference sequence).

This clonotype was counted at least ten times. CDR3 DNA sequence: TGTGCCAGCAGTTTGGAGGGGGCGAAGAGCTCCTATAATTCACCCCTCCACTTT. As protein: CASSLEGAKSSYNSPLHF. The chain recombines TRBV6-1 with TRBJ1-6; TRBD1 agrees at 7 bases. Germline CDR1 MNHNS, CDR2 SASEGT. V lost 5 bases and J lost 0; bases outside the gene matches: 10. This CDR3 is built from 18 residues.

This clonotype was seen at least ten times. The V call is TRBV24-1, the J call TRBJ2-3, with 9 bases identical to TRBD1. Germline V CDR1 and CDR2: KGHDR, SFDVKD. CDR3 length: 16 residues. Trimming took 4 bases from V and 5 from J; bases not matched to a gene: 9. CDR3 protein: CATSDRDREILDTQYF. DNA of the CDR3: TGTGCCACCAGTGACAGGGACAGGGAGATTCTAGATACGCAGTATTTT.

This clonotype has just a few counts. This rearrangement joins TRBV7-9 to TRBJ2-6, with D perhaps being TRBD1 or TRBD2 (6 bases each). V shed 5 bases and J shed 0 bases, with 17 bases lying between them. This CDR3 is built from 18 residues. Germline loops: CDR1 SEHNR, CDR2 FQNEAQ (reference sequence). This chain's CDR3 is CASSPPGAGTSGANVLTF. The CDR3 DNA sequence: TGTGCCAGCAGCCCGCCGGGGGCAGGCACCTCTGGGGCCAACGTCCTGACTTTC.

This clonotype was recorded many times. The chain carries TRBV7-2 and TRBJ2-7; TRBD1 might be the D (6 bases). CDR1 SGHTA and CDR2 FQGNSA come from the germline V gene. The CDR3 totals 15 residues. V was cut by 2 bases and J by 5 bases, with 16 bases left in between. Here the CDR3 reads CASSLQGTQFNEQYF. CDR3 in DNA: TGTGCCAGCAGCTTACAGGGGACCCAATTTAACGAGCAGTACTTC.

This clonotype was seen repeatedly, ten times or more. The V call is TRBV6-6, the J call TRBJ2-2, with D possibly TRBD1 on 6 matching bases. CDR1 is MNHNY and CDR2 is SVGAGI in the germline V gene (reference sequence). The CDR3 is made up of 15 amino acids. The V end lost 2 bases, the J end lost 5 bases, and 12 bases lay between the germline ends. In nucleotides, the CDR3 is TGTGCCAGCAGTTACCCCGGGGACAAGACCGGGGAGCTGTTTTTT. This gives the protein CASSYPGDKTGELFF.

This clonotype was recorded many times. The CDR3 is CASSLGGTISYNEQFF. The DNA for the CDR3 is TGTGCCAGCAGCTTAGGCGGCACAATCTCCTACAATGAGCAGTTCTTC. V and J are TRBV11-3 and TRBJ2-1; D is ambiguous. The CDR3 extends over 16 amino acids. Trimming cost V 1 base and J 0 bases, with 10 bases left between them. Germline-derived CDR1 and CDR2 are SGHNT and YENEEA.

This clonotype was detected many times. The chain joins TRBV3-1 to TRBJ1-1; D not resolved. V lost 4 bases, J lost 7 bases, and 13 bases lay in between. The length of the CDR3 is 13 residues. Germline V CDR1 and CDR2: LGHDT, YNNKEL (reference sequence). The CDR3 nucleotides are TGTGCCAGCAGCCCGAGGGAACAGAGTGAAGCTTTCTTT. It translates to CASSPREQSEAFF.